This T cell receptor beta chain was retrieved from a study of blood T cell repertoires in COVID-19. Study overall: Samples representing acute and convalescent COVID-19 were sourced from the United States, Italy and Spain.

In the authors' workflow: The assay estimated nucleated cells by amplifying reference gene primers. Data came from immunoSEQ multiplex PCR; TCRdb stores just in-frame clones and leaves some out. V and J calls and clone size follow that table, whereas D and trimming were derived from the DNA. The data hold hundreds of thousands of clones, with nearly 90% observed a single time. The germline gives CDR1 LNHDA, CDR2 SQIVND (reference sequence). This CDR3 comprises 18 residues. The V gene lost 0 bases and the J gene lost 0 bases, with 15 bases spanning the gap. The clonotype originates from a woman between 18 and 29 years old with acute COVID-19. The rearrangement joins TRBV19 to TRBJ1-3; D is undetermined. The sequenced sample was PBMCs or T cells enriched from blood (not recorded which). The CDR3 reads CASSIDRLGRNSGNTIYF. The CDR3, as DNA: TGTGCCAGTAGTATAGATCGGCTCGGCAGGAACTCTGGAAACACCATATATTTT.